This T cell receptor (beta chain) derives from a study of vaccination effects on CD4 cells after COVID-19 (dated 2022 in TCRdb). A note on the overall study: Participants received two doses of either the BNT162b2 or the mRNA-1273 mRNA SARS-CoV-2 vaccine. The full study included roughly 11 COVID-19 convalescent patients and a handful of SARS-CoV-2-naive healthy vaccine recipients. The Oncomine TCR Beta short-read assay on an Illumina iSeq 100 was used to sequence cultures from other donors in the study. SARS-CoV-2 spike-specific CD4+ TCR repertoires were compared before and after mRNA vaccination in COVID-19 convalescent patients and in infection-naive vaccine recipients.

Findings and caveats that apply to the study as a whole: Limitations of the study were the small number of convalescent patients and the absence of early post-infection timepoints. In healthy vaccine recipients, vaccine-induced clones were almost all SARS-CoV-2 mono-reactive, with only 1 of 255 cross-reactive with common cold coronaviruses. At late post-vaccination timepoints, both infection-induced and vaccine-induced clones showed marked clonal contraction, consistent with waning T cell responses.

The library was obtained by the immunoSEQ multiplex PCR assay. TCR beta CDR3 sequencing was performed on DNA from the cultured, isolated CD4+ T cells. Per the source publication's procedure: Non-productive TCR sequences were removed, reads were trimmed to the CDR3 region, and CDR3s of at least 7 amino acids were retained. Antigen-specific clonotypes were identified using the MANAFEST web app by comparison of expansion in peptide wells against reference cultures. For clones to be considered positive, expansion at FDR<0.05 versus reference and all other wells, an odds ratio above 5, and a frequency above 0.1% in two replicate wells were required. Clonotypes significantly expanded in SARS-CoV-2 spike wells and in at least one common cold coronavirus spike condition were defined as cross-reactive. Levenshtein distance calculated with the stringdist R package was used to assess CDR3 similarity, and unrooted trees were constructed with ape in R 3.6.1. TCRdb provides this immuneACCESS table in a form limited to in-frame rearrangements. Some clones are lacking; in checked studies, under half of them reflect an unresolved V gene, and why the rest are absent is not known. V and J calls and clone size follow that table, whereas D and trimming were derived from the DNA. The sample records fewer than 55,000 clones, 79% of which are singletons. 6% of the sample is held by the ten biggest clonotypes.

Regarding this clone: Its antigen specificity is not known. Base qualities are not recorded, but no much larger clone differs from it by a single base.

In the ViraFEST assay, PBMC were stimulated with viral peptide pools, and antigen-specific CD4+ T cell clonotypes were then identified by expansion using TCR sequencing. After 10 days of culture, CD4+ T cells were isolated with the EasySep CD4+ T cell isolation kit. Negative nucleocapsid antibody results before and after vaccination confirmed that the healthy vaccine recipients had no prior SARS-CoV-2 infection. Roughly 2 million PBMC per well were cultured in IMDM with around 5.3% human AB serum, 10 IU/ml IL-2 and gentamicin, plus 10 ug/ml peptides. Half of the culture medium was replaced with fresh IL-2-containing medium on days 3 and 7. Unless otherwise noted, each peptide stimulation condition was cultured in triplicate wells. Using Ficoll-Paque Plus gradient centrifugation, PBMC were separated from whole blood and then either used fresh or cryopreserved at -140C. The overlapping peptide pools covered the spike proteins of SARS-CoV-2 and of the common cold coronaviruses HCoV-NL63, HCoV-OC43 and HCoV-229E. The QIAamp micro DNA kit was used to extract genomic DNA from the cultured CD4+ T cells.

V drops 4 bases and J drops 7 bases, leaving 28 bases in between. CDR1 and CDR2 (SGHAT, FQNNGV) derive from the germline V gene. The CDR3, cysteine through phenylalanine, is 18 amino acids long. Only CDR3 DNA is held: 54 bases, read in frame from base 1. The rearranged chain carries TRBV11-2 and TRBJ2-5, with no confident D gene call. This TCR derives from a human donor who received a COVID-19 vaccine. Sample: CD4+ T cells from PBMCs cultured with HCoV-OC43 spike peptides, taken before COVID-19 vaccination. The cell subset or site label here, explained by the study, means: HCoV-OC43 spike overlapping peptide pool stimulation. The CDR3 corresponds to CASSSFTSDAWPPRTQYF. The DNA reads as follows: TGTGCCAGCAGCTCATTTACGTCGGACGCTTGGCCCCCCCGGACCCAGTACTTC.